The entry below gives a single T cell receptor (beta chain) sequence along with its context. Its recognized antigen is unknown. Base qualities were left out, and no much larger clone turns up one base away. The library came from the immunoSEQ multiplex PCR assay. This immuneACCESS table, as held by TCRdb, lists in-frame sequences with V and J called but not all clones. Of the missing ones, under half trace to an unresolved V gene in checked studies; the others have no known cause. Within this sample are approximately 31,000 clones, with under 95% of them counted one time only. The top ten constitute roughly 0.4% of the sample. The data derive from a study of T cell changes during pregnancy in multiple sclerosis (dated by TCRdb to the late 2010s). Concerning the study at large: In women with multiple sclerosis, the researchers looked at how the T cell repertoire shifted as pregnancy progressed.

Trimmed from V: 3 bases; trimmed from J: 7 bases; junction bases lacking a gene match: 4. From cysteine to phenylalanine, the CDR3 is 14 amino acids long. Left in the record is the CDR3 DNA by itself, 42 bases read in frame from the first base. CDR1 and CDR2 are drawn from the germline V gene: SGHNT, YENEEA. The material was CD4+ T cells from peripheral blood mononuclear cells, obtained in the second trimester of pregnancy. The chain is made from TRBV11-3 and TRBJ2-2; 8 bases in the middle match TRBD1. This TCR derives from a female donor in good health, enrolled as a control in a pregnancy study. CDR3 protein: CASSLDRVSGELFF. The bases read TGTGCCAGCAGCTTGGACAGGGTTAGCGGGGAGCTGTTTTTT.